This TCR beta chain comes out of a study of cytotoxic CD8 clonotypes in ibrutinib-treated CLL. Overall study context: Partial response was seen in some 24 patients and complete response in 2; after median around 69 months, about 14 stayed remitted, about 12 progressed.

Assay: immunoSEQ multiplex PCR; the TCRdb copy retains only in-frame clones and omits some. The sample lists about 29,000 clones, about three fifths occurring once. The CDR3 is 12 amino acids. Trimming pared 3 bases from V and 11 bases from J, leaving 14 bases between. Germline lookup yields CDR1 SGHDT and CDR2 YYEEEE. This receptor was obtained from a human donor with chronic lymphocytic leukemia. Sequenced material: PBMCs, taken before ibrutinib treatment. The chain couples TRBV5-6 to TRBJ1-2, with D unresolved. CDR3 nucleotides: TGTGCCAGCAGCTCATACATAGGCGGATACACCTTC. This codes for CASSSYIGGYTF. Drawing the rest from reference TRBV5-6 and TRBJ1-2, the complete variable domain is DAGVTQSPTHLIKTRGQQVTLRCSPKSGHDTVSWYQQALGQGPQFIFQYYEEEERQRGNFPDRFSGHQFPNYSSELNVNALLLGDSALYLCASSSYIGGYTFGSGTRLTVV.